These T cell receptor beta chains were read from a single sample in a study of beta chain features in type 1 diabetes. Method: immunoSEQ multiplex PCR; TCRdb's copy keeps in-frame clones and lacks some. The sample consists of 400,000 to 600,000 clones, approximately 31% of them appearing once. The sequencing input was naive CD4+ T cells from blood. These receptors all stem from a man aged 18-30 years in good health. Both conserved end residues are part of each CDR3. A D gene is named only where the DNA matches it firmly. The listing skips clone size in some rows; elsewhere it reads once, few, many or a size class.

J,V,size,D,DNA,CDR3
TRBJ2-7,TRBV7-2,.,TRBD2,TGTGCCAGCAGCTTACTAGCGGGAGAATTTTTGTCCTACGAGCAGTACTTC,CASSLLAGEFLSYEQYF
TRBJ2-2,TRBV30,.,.,TGTGCCTGGGCTTGGGGCAGCAACACCGGGGAGCTGTTTTTT,CAWAWGSNTGELFF
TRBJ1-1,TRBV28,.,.,TGTGCCAGCAGATACCTCGGGACAGAAGCTTTCTTT,CASRYLGTEAFF
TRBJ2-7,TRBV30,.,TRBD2,TGTGCCTGGAGTTTCACTAGCGACGTAACCTTC,CAWSFTSDVTF
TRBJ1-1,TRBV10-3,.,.,TGTGCCATCAGTGAGTCAGGCCAGGGTAGTACTGAAGCTTTCTTT,CAISESGQGSTEAFF
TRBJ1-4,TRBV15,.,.,TGTGCCACCAGCAGAGCAAATCCTTACCAAGAAAAACTGTTTTTT,CATSRANPYQEKLFF
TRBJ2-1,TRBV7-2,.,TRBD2,TGTGCCAGCAGCCTAAGCGGGAGCTCCTACAATGAGCAGTTCTTC,CASSLSGSSYNEQFF
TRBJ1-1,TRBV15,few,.,TGTGCCACCAGTGTAGGGATGAACACTGAAGCTTTCTTT,CATSVGMNTEAFF
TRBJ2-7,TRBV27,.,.,TGTGCCAGCAGTCCCAGGACAGTCTACGAGCAGTACTTC,CASSPRTVYEQYF
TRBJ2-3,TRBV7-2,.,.,TGTGCCAGCAGCTTACAACAGGGTTCAGATACGCAGTATTTT,CASSLQQGSDTQYF
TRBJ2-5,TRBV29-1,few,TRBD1,TGCAGCTCTCTATCTAAGCCCGGGACAGTCCAAGAGACCCAGTACTTC,CSSLSKPGTVQETQYF
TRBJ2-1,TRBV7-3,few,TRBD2,TGTGCCAGCAGCCCGTTGCGGGGGAGCTCCTACAATGAGCAGTTCTTC,CASSPLRGSSYNEQFF
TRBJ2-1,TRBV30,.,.,TGTGCCTGGAGTCTGGGTTCGAGCTCCTACAATGAGCAGTTCTTC,CAWSLGSSSYNEQFF
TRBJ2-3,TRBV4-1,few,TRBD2,TGCGCCAGCAGCCAAGTAGCTAGCGGGTCAGATACGCAGTATTTT,CASSQVASGSDTQYF
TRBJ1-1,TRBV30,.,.,TGTGCCTGGAGCGTAAATCCGGGCCCCTATTTTGGCACTGAAGCTTTCTTT,CAWSVNPGPYFGTEAFF
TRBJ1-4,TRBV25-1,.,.,TGTGCCAGCAGTGTCGTTAGTGACGAAAAACTGTTTTTT,CASSVVSDEKLFF
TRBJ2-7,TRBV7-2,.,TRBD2,TGTGCCAGCAGCTTACGACTAGCGGGAGCCCACGAGCAGTACTTC,CASSLRLAGAHEQYF
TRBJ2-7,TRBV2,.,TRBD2,TGTGCCAGCAGTGTCTTAGCGGGAGGCTCGGAGCAGTACTTC,CASSVLAGGSEQYF
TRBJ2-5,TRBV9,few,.,TGTGCCAGCAGCGTAGCAGCTCTCCAAGAGACCCAGTACTTC,CASSVAALQETQYF
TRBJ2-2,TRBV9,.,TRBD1,TGTGCCAGCCACAGGGGTGTCGCCGGGGAGCTGTTTTTT,CASHRGVAGELFF
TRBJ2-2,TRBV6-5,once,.,TGTGCCAGCAGTTACGGGACTGGTGGCACCGGGGAGCTGTTTTTT,CASSYGTGGTGELFF
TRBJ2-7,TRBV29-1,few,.,TGCAGCCCTGGGGAGACCCCCTACGAGCAGTACTTC,CSPGETPYEQYF
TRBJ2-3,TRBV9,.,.,TGTGCCAGCAGCGTAATCAGCACAGATACGCAGTATTTT,CASSVISTDTQYF
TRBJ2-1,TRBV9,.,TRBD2,TGTGCCAGCAGCACAACGACTAGCCGGAGTGAGCAGTTCTTC,CASSTTTSRSEQFF
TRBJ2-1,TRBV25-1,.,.,TGTGCCAGCAACCTCGACGCCTACAATGAGCAGTTCTTC,CASNLDAYNEQFF
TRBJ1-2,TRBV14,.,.,TGTGCCAGCAGCCGGATCCGGGATGGCTACACCTTC,CASSRIRDGYTF
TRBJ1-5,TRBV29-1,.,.,TGCAGCGTTGAATCTCGAGGACGGGTGGTGCCCCAGCATTTT,CSVESRGRVVPQHF
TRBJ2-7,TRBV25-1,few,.,TGTGCCAGCAGTGAGTACAGGCTATGGTCCTACGAGCAGTACTTC,CASSEYRLWSYEQYF
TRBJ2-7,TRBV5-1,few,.,TGCGCCAGCAGCTTGGGCGACGGATACGAGCAGTACTTC,CASSLGDGYEQYF
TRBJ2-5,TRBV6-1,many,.,TGTGCCAGCAGTGACTGGGGCCCGGGTGGGACCCAGTACTTC,CASSDWGPGGTQYF
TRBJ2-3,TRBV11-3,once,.,TGTGCCAGCAGCCGGGACGGGGGAGATACGCAGTATTTT,CASSRDGGDTQYF
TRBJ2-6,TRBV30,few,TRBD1,TGTGCCTGGAGCCGTACAGGGGGCTTTGGGGCCAACGTCCTGACTTTC,CAWSRTGGFGANVLTF
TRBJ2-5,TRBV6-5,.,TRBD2,TGTGCCAGCAGTTACTCCCTAGCGGGAGGACAAGAGACCCAGTACTTC,CASSYSLAGGQETQYF
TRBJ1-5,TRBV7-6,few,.,TGTGCCAGCTCACAGGGCTACGGGAATCAGCCCCAGCATTTT,CASSQGYGNQPQHF
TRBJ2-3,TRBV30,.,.,TGTGCCTGGAGTCACGACCCTCGGGATACGCAGTATTTT,CAWSHDPRDTQYF
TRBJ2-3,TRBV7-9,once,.,TGTGCCAGCAGCCAACGGGGAACTAGCACAGATACGCAGTATTTT,CASSQRGTSTDTQYF
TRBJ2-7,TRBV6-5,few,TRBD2,TGTGCCAGCAGTTCGCCTAGCGGGAGCACGTACGAGCAGTACTTC,CASSSPSGSTYEQYF
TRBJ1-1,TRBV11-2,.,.,TGTGCCAGCAGTCCACAAGGGGAGACCTATTGGGACGCTGAAGCTTTCTTT,CASSPQGETYWDAEAFF
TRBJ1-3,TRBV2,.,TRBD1,TGTGCCAGCAGTCTACAGGGGATCTCTGGAAACACCATATATTTT,CASSLQGISGNTIYF
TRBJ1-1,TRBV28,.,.,TGTGCCAGCAGTTTCGACGAAGCTTTCTTT,CASSFDEAFF
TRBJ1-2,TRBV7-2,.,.,TGTGCCAGCAGCTTAGACGGATTCTATGGCTACACCTTC,CASSLDGFYGYTF
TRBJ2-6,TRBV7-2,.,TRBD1,TGTGCCAGCAGCTCATACGGACAGGGCGAAGGGGCCAACGTCCTGACTTTC,CASSSYGQGEGANVLTF
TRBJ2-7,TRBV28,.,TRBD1,TGTGCCAGCAGGGACAGGGGGGAGTCCTACGAGCAGTACTTC,CASRDRGESYEQYF
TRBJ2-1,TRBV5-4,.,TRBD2,TGTGCCAGCGGAACCGGGGTAGCGGGAGGTGAGCAGTTCTTC,CASGTGVAGGEQFF
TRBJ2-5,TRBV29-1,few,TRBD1,TGCAGCGCTGAAGACAGGGCTTCGGGAGAGACCCAGTACTTC,CSAEDRASGETQYF
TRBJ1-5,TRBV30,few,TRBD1,TGTGCCTGGACCCACAGGGGGGATCAGCCCCAGCATTTT,CAWTHRGDQPQHF
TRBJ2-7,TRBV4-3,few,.,TGCGCCAGCAGCCAAAGCAGGGCAGCCCCCTACGAGCAGTACTTC,CASSQSRAAPYEQYF
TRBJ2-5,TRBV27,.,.,TGTGCCAGCAGTTTTTCTCGGACCACCGGGGAGACCCAGTACTTC,CASSFSRTTGETQYF
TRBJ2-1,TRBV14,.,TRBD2,TGTGCCAGCAGCTCGGGACTATCCAGGTTCGATGAGCAGTTCTTC,CASSSGLSRFDEQFF
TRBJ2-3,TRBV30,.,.,TGTGCCTGGAGTGTATGGGGCGCCACAGATACGCAGTATTTT,CAWSVWGATDTQYF
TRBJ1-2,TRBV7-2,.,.,TGTGCCAGCAGGGTGGACAGTACTAACTATGGCTACACCTTC,CASRVDSTNYGYTF
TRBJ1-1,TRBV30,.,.,TGTGCCTGGACCCTGCTCGGAGGTACTGAAGCTTTCTTT,CAWTLLGGTEAFF
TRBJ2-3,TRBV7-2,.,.,TGTGCCAGCAGCCGGGGCGTAAGCACAGATACGCAGTATTTT,CASSRGVSTDTQYF
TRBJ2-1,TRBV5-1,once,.,TGCGCCAGCAGCTTGGGACTTCAGAATGAGCAGTTCTTC,CASSLGLQNEQFF
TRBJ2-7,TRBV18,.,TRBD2,TGTGCCAGCTCACCAGGGCTAGCGGGAACCTACGAGCAGTACTTC,CASSPGLAGTYEQYF
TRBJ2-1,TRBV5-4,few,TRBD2,TGTGCCAGCAGCACTACGACTAGCGGGATTTACAATGAGCAGTTCTTC,CASSTTTSGIYNEQFF
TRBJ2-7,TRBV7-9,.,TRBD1,TGTGCCAGCAGCTTCACCGGGACAGGGGGAGACGAGCAGTACTTC,CASSFTGTGGDEQYF
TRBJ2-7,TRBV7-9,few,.,TGTGCCAGCAGCCCCTGGAAGGGGGTCACCTACGAGCAGTACTTC,CASSPWKGVTYEQYF
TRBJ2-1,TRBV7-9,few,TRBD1,TGTGCCAGCAGCCGCACCGACAGGGGTGTGTTCTTC,CASSRTDRGVFF